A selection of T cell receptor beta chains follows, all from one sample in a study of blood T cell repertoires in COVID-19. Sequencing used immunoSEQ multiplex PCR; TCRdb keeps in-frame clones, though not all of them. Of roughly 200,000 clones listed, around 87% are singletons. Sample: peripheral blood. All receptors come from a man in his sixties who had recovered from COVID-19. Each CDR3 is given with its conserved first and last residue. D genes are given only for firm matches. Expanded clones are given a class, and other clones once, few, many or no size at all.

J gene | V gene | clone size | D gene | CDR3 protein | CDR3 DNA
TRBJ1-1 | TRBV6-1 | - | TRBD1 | CASSEDRVNTEAFF | TGTGCCAGCAGTGAGGACAGGGTGAACACTGAAGCTTTCTTT
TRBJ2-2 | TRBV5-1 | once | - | CASSSQGNGELFF | TGCGCCAGCAGCTCTCAGGGGAACGGGGAGCTGTTTTTT
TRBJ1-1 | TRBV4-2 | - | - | CASSQSEDTEAFF | TGTGCCAGCAGCCAAAGTGAGGACACTGAAGCTTTCTTT
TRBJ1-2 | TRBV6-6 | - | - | CASSSGTPEIYTF | TGTGCCAGCAGTTCCGGGACACCCGAAATCTACACCTTC
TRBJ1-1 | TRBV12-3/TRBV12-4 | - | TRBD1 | CANLFGQAREAFF | TGTGCCAACCTATTTGGACAGGCTCGTGAAGCTTTCTTT
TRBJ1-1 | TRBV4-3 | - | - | CASSQVQKNTEAFF | TGCGCCAGCAGCCAAGTCCAGAAGAACACTGAAGCTTTCTTT
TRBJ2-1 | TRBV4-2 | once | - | CASSQEHRGGYNEQFF | TGTGCCAGCAGCCAGGAACACAGGGGGGGCTACAATGAGCAGTTCTTC
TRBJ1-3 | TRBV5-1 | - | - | CASSLRGSGNTIYF | TGCGCCAGCAGCTTAAGAGGGAGTGGAAACACCATATATTTT
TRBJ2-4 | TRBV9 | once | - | CASRQAKNIQYF | TGTGCCAGCAGACAGGCCAAAAACATTCAGTACTTC
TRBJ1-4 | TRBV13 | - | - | CASKGSGEKLFF | TGTGCCAGCAAGGGGTCAGGGGAAAAACTGTTTTTT
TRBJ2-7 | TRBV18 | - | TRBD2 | CASSGTSGSDEQYF | TGTGCCAGCTCGGGGACTAGCGGGAGCGACGAGCAGTACTTC
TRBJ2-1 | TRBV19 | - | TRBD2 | CASSSLAGGRSSYNEQFF | TGTGCCAGTAGTTCTCTAGCGGGGGGGAGGAGCTCCTACAATGAGCAGTTCTTC
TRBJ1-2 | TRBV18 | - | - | CASSPGQITGYTF | TGTGCCAGCTCACCAGGACAGATTACTGGCTACACCTTC
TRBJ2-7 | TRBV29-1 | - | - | CSVAGPYEQYF | TGCAGCGTGGCGGGACCATACGAGCAGTACTTC
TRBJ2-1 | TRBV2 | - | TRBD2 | CASSEIRAGGDNEQFF | TGTGCCAGCAGTGAAATCCGGGCGGGAGGGGACAATGAGCAGTTCTTC
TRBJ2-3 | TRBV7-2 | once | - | CASSGGRGSTDTQYF | TGTGCCAGCAGCGGTGGGCGGGGAAGCACAGATACGCAGTATTTT
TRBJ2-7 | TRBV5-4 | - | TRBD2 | CASRRGLAGNTYEQYF | TGTGCCAGCAGGCGCGGACTAGCGGGGAATACCTACGAGCAGTACTTC
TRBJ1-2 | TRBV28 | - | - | CASRATGFGYTF | TGTGCCAGCAGGGCTACAGGGTTTGGCTACACCTTC
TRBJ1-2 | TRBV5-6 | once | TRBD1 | CASSLWRGPPGYTF | TGTGCCAGCAGCTTGTGGAGGGGGCCCCCTGGCTACACCTTC
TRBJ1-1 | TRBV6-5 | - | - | CASSYGGEGAFF | TGTGCCAGCAGTTACGGGGGGGAGGGAGCTTTCTTT
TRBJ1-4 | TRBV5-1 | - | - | CASSPGPPEKLFF | TGCGCCAGCAGCCCCGGTCCTCCGGAAAAACTGTTTTTT
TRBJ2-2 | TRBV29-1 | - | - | CSVDAQGRTGELFF | TGCAGCGTTGACGCGCAGGGGAGAACCGGGGAGCTGTTTTTT
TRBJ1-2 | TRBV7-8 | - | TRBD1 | CASSLGQGINYGYTF | TGTGCCAGCAGCTTAGGACAGGGGATAAACTATGGCTACACCTTC
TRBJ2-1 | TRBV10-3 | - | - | CAISESSHYNEQFF | TGTGCCATCAGTGAGTCTAGTCATTACAATGAGCAGTTCTTC
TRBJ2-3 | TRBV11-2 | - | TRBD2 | CASSSLAGSGTDTQYF | TGTGCCAGCAGCTCCCTAGCGGGGTCGGGCACAGATACGCAGTATTTT
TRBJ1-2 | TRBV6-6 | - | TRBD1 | CASSYSDREWDGYTF | TGTGCCAGCAGTTACAGTGACAGGGAATGGGATGGCTACACCTTC
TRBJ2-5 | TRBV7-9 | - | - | CASSLARGGQSVLYF | TGTGCCAGCAGCTTAGCGAGGGGCGGACAGTCTGTGTTGTACTTC
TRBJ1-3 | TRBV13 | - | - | CASSSHRVGNTIYF | TGTGCCAGCAGCTCGCACAGGGTTGGAAACACCATATATTTT
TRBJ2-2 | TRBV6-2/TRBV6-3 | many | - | CASSWGALTGELFF | TGTGCCAGCAGTTGGGGCGCCCTCACCGGGGAGCTGTTTTTT
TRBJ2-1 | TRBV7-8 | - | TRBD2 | CASTAQGGGYHNEQFF | TGTGCCAGCACGGCCCAGGGCGGGGGTTATCACAATGAGCAGTTCTTC
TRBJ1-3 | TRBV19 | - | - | CASTDGGSLSSGNTIYF | TGTGCCAGTACTGATGGAGGGTCCCTAAGCTCTGGAAACACCATATATTTT
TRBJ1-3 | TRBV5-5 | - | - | CASSLLGHLDDSGNTIYF | TGTGCCAGCAGCTTGCTCGGACATTTAGACGACTCTGGAAACACCATATATTTT
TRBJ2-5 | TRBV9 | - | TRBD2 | CASSVGSGGVVETQYF | TGTGCCAGCAGCGTCGGTAGCGGGGGGGTGGTCGAGACCCAGTACTTC
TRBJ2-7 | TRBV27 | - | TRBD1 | CASSVSGTGAEQYF | TGTGCCAGCAGCGTCTCCGGGACAGGGGCCGAGCAGTACTTC
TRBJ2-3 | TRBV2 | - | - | CASSEVNGLRTDTQYF | TGTGCCAGCAGTGAGGTTAACGGACTACGAACAGATACGCAGTATTTT
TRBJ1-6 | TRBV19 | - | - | CASSVSGQANSPLHF | TGTGCCAGTAGTGTTTCGGGACAAGCTAATTCACCCCTCCACTTT
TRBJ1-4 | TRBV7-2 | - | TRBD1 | CASSLRQGDIEKLFF | TGTGCCAGCAGCTTACGACAGGGTGATATTGAAAAACTGTTTTTT
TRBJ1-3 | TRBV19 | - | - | CASSTLSFGSGNTIYF | TGTGCCAGTAGTACACTATCGTTCGGCTCTGGAAACACCATATATTTT
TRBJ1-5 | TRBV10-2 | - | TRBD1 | CASKGTGSNQPQHF | TGCGCCAGCAAGGGGACAGGGTCTAATCAGCCCCAGCATTTT
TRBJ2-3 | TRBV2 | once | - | CASSRENTDTQYF | TGTGCCAGCAGTCGGGAGAACACAGATACGCAGTATTTT